Listed here is a single T cell receptor (beta chain). The data originate from a study of blood T cell repertoires in COVID-19. Study at large: Nucleic acid was either cDNA or gDNA, and it came from T cells, B-cell-depleted T cells, or PBMCs.

TCRdb keeps only in-frame clones here, not all; method: immunoSEQ multiplex PCR. The data show under 200,000 clones, 83% seen once. This clonotype was sampled from a woman between 50 and 59 years old who had recovered from COVID-19. What was sequenced was PBMCs or T cells enriched from blood (not recorded which).

The CDR3 reads CASRGPFSGANVLTF. CDR3 sequence (DNA): TGTGCCAGTAGGGGCCCCTTTTCTGGGGCCAACGTCCTGACTTTC. This sequence joins TRBV27 and TRBJ2-6; possibly TRBD1 for D (5 bases). The V end was cut by 9 bases, the J end by 1 base, with 13 bases between. Germline V gives CDR1 MNHEY, CDR2 SMNVEV (reference sequence). This CDR3 has 15 amino acids.